A selection of T cell receptor beta chains follows, all from one sample in a study of identical twins. TCRdb used MiXCR to reprocess the 5' RACE reads, holding one entry per CDR3 protein. The sample shows roughly 260,000 distinct CDR3 sequences, over 11% of them seen only once. Sequenced material: memory (CD45RO+) T cells sorted from blood. Receptors originate from a woman in her late teens or twenties in good health. CDR3s include the opening cysteine and the closing phenylalanine or tryptophan. The D gene is left open where the match is weak. Part of the rows lack a size; the others show once, few, many or a class for expanded clones.

CDR3nt: TGTGCCAGCAGCTCCCGGGACAAGCAACAGTTCTTC
CDR3aa: CASSSRDKQQFF
d_gene: .
j_gene: TRBJ2-1
v_gene: TRBV5-4
len: 12
abundance: .

CDR3nt: TGTGCCAGCAGCTTAAACAGGGGGAACACCATATATTTT
CDR3aa: CASSLNRGNTIYF
d_gene: TRBD1
j_gene: TRBJ1-3
v_gene: TRBV7-8
len: 13
abundance: few

CDR3nt: TGTGCCAGCAGTGTAACGACTGGAAGCTCCTACGAGCAGTACTTC
CDR3aa: CASSVTTGSSYEQYF
d_gene: .
j_gene: TRBJ2-7
v_gene: TRBV2
len: 15
abundance: once

CDR3nt: TGTGCCAGCAAAGCAGTGGGGGATGAGCAGTTCTTC
CDR3aa: CASKAVGDEQFF
d_gene: .
j_gene: TRBJ2-1
v_gene: TRBV5-8
len: 12
abundance: .

CDR3nt: TGTGCCAGCAGTTTGACTAGCGGGGGGAAGCAGTTCTTC
CDR3aa: CASSLTSGGKQFF
d_gene: TRBD2
j_gene: TRBJ2-1
v_gene: TRBV6-5
len: 13
abundance: few

CDR3nt: TGTGCCAGCAGCAGGGGGCTGGAAGAGACCCAGTACTTC
CDR3aa: CASSRGLEETQYF
d_gene: TRBD1
j_gene: TRBJ2-5
v_gene: TRBV11-2
len: 13
abundance: .

CDR3nt: TGTGCCAGCAGCTTCCCACCCGGGACAGGGGTTCCCTACGAGCAGTACTTC
CDR3aa: CASSFPPGTGVPYEQYF
d_gene: TRBD1
j_gene: TRBJ2-7
v_gene: TRBV5-6
len: 17
abundance: few

CDR3nt: TGCAGTGCTGGACAGGGCTACACTGAAGCTTTCTTT
CDR3aa: CSAGQGYTEAFF
d_gene: TRBD1
j_gene: TRBJ1-1
v_gene: TRBV20-1
len: 12
abundance: many

CDR3nt: TGTGCCAGCTCACCAGTAGGGGCAGATACGCAGTATTTT
CDR3aa: CASSPVGADTQYF
d_gene: .
j_gene: TRBJ2-3
v_gene: TRBV18
len: 13
abundance: .

CDR3nt: TGTGCCAGCAGACGCCTTACAGGGTTCAATGAGCAGTTCTTC
CDR3aa: CASRRLTGFNEQFF
d_gene: .
j_gene: TRBJ2-1
v_gene: TRBV27
len: 14
abundance: few

CDR3nt: TGTGCCAGCCCCGCGGGGGAAATACTAAATGAGCAGTTCTTC
CDR3aa: CASPAGEILNEQFF
d_gene: TRBD2
j_gene: TRBJ2-1
v_gene: TRBV18
len: 14
abundance: many

CDR3nt: TGTGCCACCCGGGCCGGGACAGGAACTAATGAGCAGTTCTTC
CDR3aa: CATRAGTGTNEQFF
d_gene: TRBD1
j_gene: TRBJ2-1
v_gene: TRBV18
len: 14
abundance: .

CDR3nt: TGTGCCAGCTCACCGAACAGGGGAGAGTACGAGCAGTACTTC
CDR3aa: CASSPNRGEYEQYF
d_gene: TRBD1
j_gene: TRBJ2-7
v_gene: TRBV18
len: 14
abundance: .

CDR3nt: TGTGCCAGCAGCGCTATGGGGGGGGGCTCCTACAATGAGCAGTTCTTC
CDR3aa: CASSAMGGGSYNEQFF
d_gene: TRBD2
j_gene: TRBJ2-1
v_gene: TRBV5-6
len: 16
abundance: .

CDR3nt: TGCAGCGTTGTAAAGACAACCTACTACAATGAGCAGTTCTTC
CDR3aa: CSVVKTTYYNEQFF
d_gene: .
j_gene: TRBJ2-1
v_gene: TRBV29-1
len: 14
abundance: few

CDR3nt: TGTGCCAGCAGCCCCGCCCCCTATTCACCCCTCCACTTT
CDR3aa: CASSPAPYSPLHF
d_gene: .
j_gene: TRBJ1-6
v_gene: TRBV2
len: 13
abundance: .

CDR3nt: TGTGCCAGCAGTTATTCAGGGGAAAAAGCTTTCTTT
CDR3aa: CASSYSGEKAFF
d_gene: .
j_gene: TRBJ1-1
v_gene: TRBV12-3/TRBV12-4
len: 12
abundance: many

CDR3nt: TGTGCCAGCAGCTTAGTAGGAGGGACAGGGGAAGGGACCCAGTACTTC
CDR3aa: CASSLVGGTGEGTQYF
d_gene: TRBD1
j_gene: TRBJ2-5
v_gene: TRBV11-2
len: 16
abundance: .

CDR3nt: TGTGCCAGCAGAATTAGCGGGATGGTCAATGAGCAGTTCTTC
CDR3aa: CASRISGMVNEQFF
d_gene: TRBD2
j_gene: TRBJ2-1
v_gene: TRBV12-3/TRBV12-4
len: 14
abundance: .

CDR3nt: TGTGCCAGCAGGATAGGGAATCAATTAGGCAAAAACATTCAGTACTTC
CDR3aa: CASRIGNQLGKNIQYF
d_gene: .
j_gene: TRBJ2-4
v_gene: TRBV6-1
len: 16
abundance: .

CDR3nt: TGCAGCGTTGAAGATGGAGGAGGACGGTCCCAGCATTTT
CDR3aa: CSVEDGGGRSQHF
d_gene: .
j_gene: TRBJ1-5
v_gene: TRBV29-1
len: 13
abundance: few

CDR3nt: TGCGCCAGCAGCTGGGGTCGGCAAGAGACCCAGTACTTC
CDR3aa: CASSWGRQETQYF
d_gene: .
j_gene: TRBJ2-5
v_gene: TRBV5-1
len: 13
abundance: few